Listed below are T cell receptor beta chains from one sample, sequenced in a study of vaccination and CD4 T cells after COVID-19. TCRdb reanalysed the PCR reads using MiXCR and keeps one entry per CDR3 protein. In the table there are 22,000 or so distinct CDR3 sequences, approximately 30% of which are singletons. Antigens of these TCRs are unknown. This material consisted of CD4+ T cells from blood, cultured in vitro, taken about 7 months after SARS-CoV-2 vaccination. The receptors originated from a human donor who had recovered from COVID-19. Both conserved end residues are part of each CDR3. D genes are given only for firm matches. The size field is filled for only some rows; it gives once, few, many or a size class.

d_call	clone_size	v_call	j_call	cdr3_aa	cdr3_nt
-	-	TRBV7-2	TRBJ1-6	CASSLQNYYNSPLHF	TGTGCCAGCAGCTTACAGAATTACTATAATTCACCCCTCCACTTT
TRBD2	-	TRBV7-2	TRBJ2-3	CASSFLGLAGGGSEDTQYF	TGTGCCAGCAGCTTCCTGGGACTAGCGGGAGGGGGGAGTGAAGATACGCAGTATTTT
-	-	TRBV7-6	TRBJ2-7	CASSLHGSSGYEQYF	TGTGCCAGCAGCCTCCACGGGTCGAGCGGCTACGAGCAGTACTTC
-	-	TRBV6-5	TRBJ2-7	CASSYRTSEVDPYEQYF	TGTGCCAGCAGTTACCGCACCAGTGAGGTGGATCCCTACGAGCAGTACTTC
-	few	TRBV20-1	TRBJ2-1	CSASGSWALSGEQFF	TGCAGTGCTAGCGGTTCTTGGGCCCTTTCGGGTGAGCAGTTCTTC
-	-	TRBV18	TRBJ2-3	CASSPQTSTQYF	TGTGCCAGCTCACCACAGACGAGTACGCAGTATTTT
TRBD2	few	TRBV20-1	TRBJ2-5	CSALGTSGKYQETQYF	TGCAGTGCCCTCGGGACTAGCGGGAAATACCAAGAGACCCAGTACTTC
-	few	TRBV6-5	TRBJ2-7	CASSYGDNPYEQYF	TGTGCCAGCAGTTACGGGGACAATCCTTACGAGCAGTACTTC
-	few	TRBV6-1	TRBJ1-1	CASSLTNPRAFF	TGTGCCAGCAGTCTCACGAACCCGAGGGCTTTCTTT
-	once	TRBV7-2	TRBJ1-3	CASSPLGSGNTIYF	TGTGCCAGCAGCCCATTAGGGTCTGGAAACACCATATATTTT
-	few	TRBV7-6	TRBJ2-1	CASSPLSGTVNEQFF	TGTGCCAGCAGCCCTCTCTCAGGGACGGTCAATGAGCAGTTCTTC